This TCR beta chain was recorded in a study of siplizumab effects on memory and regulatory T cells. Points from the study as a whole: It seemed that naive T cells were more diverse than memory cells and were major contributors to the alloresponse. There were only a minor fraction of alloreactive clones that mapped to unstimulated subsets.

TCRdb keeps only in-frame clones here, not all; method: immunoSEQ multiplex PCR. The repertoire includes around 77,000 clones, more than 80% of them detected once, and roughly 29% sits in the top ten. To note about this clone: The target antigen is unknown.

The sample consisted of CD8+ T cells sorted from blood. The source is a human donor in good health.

CDR3 residues: CAISDFGAGRGEKLFF. For the CDR3, the DNA is TGTGCCATCAGTGACTTCGGGGCAGGGAGGGGTGAAAAACTGTTTTTT. The chain joins TRBV10-3 to TRBJ1-4; D is possibly TRBD1 (5 bases). CDR1 and CDR2 from the germline V gene are ENHRY and SYGVKD. The CDR3 totals 16 residues. The V end was cut by 3 bases, the J end by 7 bases, with 18 bases between.